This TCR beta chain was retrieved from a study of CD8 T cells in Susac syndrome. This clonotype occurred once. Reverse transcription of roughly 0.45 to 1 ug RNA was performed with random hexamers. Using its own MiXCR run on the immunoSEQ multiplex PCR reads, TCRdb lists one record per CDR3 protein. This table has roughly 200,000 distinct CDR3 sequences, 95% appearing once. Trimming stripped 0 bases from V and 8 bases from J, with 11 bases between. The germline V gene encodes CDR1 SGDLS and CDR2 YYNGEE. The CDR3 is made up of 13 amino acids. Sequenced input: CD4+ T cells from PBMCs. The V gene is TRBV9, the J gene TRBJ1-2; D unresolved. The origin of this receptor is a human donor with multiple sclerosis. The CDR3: CASSVGLIEGYTF. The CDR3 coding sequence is TGTGCCAGCAGCGTAGGTTTGATTGAGGGCTACACCTTC.